These 30 T cell receptor beta chains originate from one sample sequenced in a study of T cell clonotyping in hematopoietic cell transplantation. Assay: immunoSEQ multiplex PCR; the TCRdb copy retains only in-frame clones and omits some. The repertoire holds roughly 13,000 clones, with approximately 97% as singletons. The input for sequencing was peripheral blood mononuclear cells, taken 30 days after allogeneic stem cell transplant. The receptors stem from a female patient aged 50-65 years who had an allogeneic stem cell transplant from an unrelated donor, so T cells may come from the graft donor. Some clones in this sample may be carry-over from other donors' samples.

This clone was observed a single time. The chain carries TRBV30 and TRBJ1-6, with TRBD1 matching over 8 bases. Germline V gene lookup returns CDR1 GTSNPN and CDR2 SVGIG (reference sequence). Trimming removed 0 bases from V and 13 bases from J; junction bases left unmatched: 11. This CDR3 region has 15 residues. For the CDR3, the DNA is TGTGCCTGGAGTGTACAGGGGGTGGGTCTAACCCCCCTCCACTTT. It encodes CAWSVQGVGLTPLHF.

The chain is built from TRBV27 and TRBJ2-7, with 7 bases lining up with TRBD2. The CDR3 contains 15 residues. Germline lookup yields CDR1 MNHEY and CDR2 SMNVEV (reference sequence). The J segment lost 7 bases and the V segment lost 6 bases, leaving 15 bases of the junction unmatched. In DNA, the CDR3 is TGTGCCAGCAGCAGTAGGGCAGGGAGGGTGGGAGAGCAGTACTTC. Translating it yields CASSSRAGRVGEQYF.

CDR3 amino acids: CAWSVRDRVTYGYTF. The CDR3 nucleotides read TGTGCCTGGAGTGTACGTGACAGGGTCACCTATGGCTACACCTTC. The chain links TRBV30 to TRBJ1-2; 7 nucleotides match TRBD1. With 0 bases clipped from V and 4 bases from J, the junction kept 8 bases outside the gene matches. The CDR3 extends over 15 amino acids. Germline V gene lookup returns CDR1 GTSNPN and CDR2 SVGIG (reference sequence).

The CDR3 reads CASSPRIWREYGYTF. DNA for the CDR3: TGTGCCAGCAGCCCTCGAATTTGGAGGGAATACGGCTACACCTTC. J is TRBJ1-2 and V is TRBV7-8, with unresolved D. Germline CDR1 and CDR2: SGHVS and FQNEAQ. The CDR3 covers 15 residues. V was cut by 5 bases and J by 8 bases, with 21 bases left in between.

The chain uses TRBV7-3 and TRBJ1-1; D possibly corresponds to TRBD1 (6 bases). Trimming cost V 5 bases and J 9 bases, with 16 bases left between them. This CDR3 region has 13 residues. Germline V gives CDR1 SGHTA, CDR2 FQGTGA. The CDR3 sequence: CASSPGGGDKAFF. The CDR3 DNA reads TGTGCCAGCAGCCCGGGGGGAGGGGACAAAGCTTTCTTT.

V and J are TRBV11-2 and TRBJ1-1; D call uncertain. The V gene's germline CDR1 is SGHAT and CDR2 FQNNGV. V lost 3 bases and J 6 bases, leaving 5 bases between the germline ends. The CDR3 has 11 amino acids. CDR3 in amino acids: CASSFVAEAFF. CDR3 coding DNA: TGTGCCAGCAGCTTCGTTGCTGAAGCTTTCTTT. The full variable domain, rest sourced from reference TRBV11-2 and TRBJ1-1, is EAGVAQSPRYKIIEKRQSVAFWCNPISGHATLYWYQQILGQGPKLLIQFQNNGVVDDSQLPKDRFSAERLKGVDSTLKIQPAKLEDSAVYLCASSFVAEAFFGQGTRLTVV.

The chain links TRBV6-4 to TRBJ1-4; D might be TRBD1 (5 bases). The V and J ends lost 3 bases and 3 bases respectively, with 11 bases between them. The length of the CDR3 is 15 residues. Germline CDR1 is MRHNA and CDR2 is SNTAGT. The CDR3 bases are TGTGCCAGCAGTGAAGGGCAGGGAGCTAATGAAAAACTGTTTTTT. Amino acids: CASSEGQGANEKLFF.

V gene TRBV30 combines with J gene TRBJ1-3; weak D call: TRBD1 (6 bases). Germline CDR1 and CDR2: GTSNPN and SVGIG (reference sequence). V lost 2 bases and J 0 bases, leaving 8 bases between the germline ends. The CDR3 has 14 amino acids. In nucleotides, the CDR3 is TGTGCCTGGAGTAAGACAGGCTCTGGAAACACCATATATTTT. This sequence encodes CAWSKTGSGNTIYF.

DNA for the CDR3: TGTGCCAGTAGTATGGCCCTGGACAGGGGTGGCAATCAGCCCCAGCATTTT. Translation gives CASSMALDRGGNQPQHF. This chain links TRBV19 with TRBJ1-5; 9 bases line up with TRBD1. Germline V gene lookup returns CDR1 LNHDA and CDR2 SQIVND (reference sequence). With V trimmed by 3 bases and J by 2 bases, 8 bases remained unmatched. CDR3 length: 17 residues.

The V and J genes are TRBV7-3 and TRBJ1-6, with no clear D. CDR3 length: 14 residues. Between the trimmed V and J ends, which lost 5 bases and 4 bases, there was a span of 9 bases. In germline, CDR1 is SGHTA, CDR2 FQGTGA. CDR3 sequence: CASSPPQYNSPLHF. In DNA form, the CDR3 reads TGTGCCAGCAGCCCCCCCCAATATAATTCACCCCTCCACTTT.

The V call is TRBV7-2, the J call TRBJ2-1, with TRBD1 matching over 9 bases. The germline gives CDR1 SGHTA, CDR2 FQGNSA. CDR3 length: 17 residues. Trimming took 1 base from V and 4 from J; bases not matched to a gene: 8. The CDR3 DNA reads TGTGCCAGCAGCTTAGACCCTGGGACAGGGAGGTACAATGAGCAGTTCTTC. It is translated as CASSLDPGTGRYNEQFF. The entire variable domain, with the rest obtained from reference TRBV7-2 and TRBJ2-1, is as follows: GAGVSQSPSNKVTEKGKDVELRCDPISGHTALYWYRQSLGQGLEFLIYFQGNSAPDKSGLPSDRFSAERTGGSVSTLTIQRTQQEDSAVYLCASSLDPGTGRYNEQFFGPGTRLTVL.

The V call is TRBV9, the J call TRBJ2-2; no clear D gene. The germline gives CDR1 SGDLS, CDR2 YYNGEE. The CDR3 length is 14 residues. The V and J ends lost 0 bases and 3 bases respectively, with 6 bases between them. In nucleotides, the CDR3 is TGTGCCAGCAGCGTAGAGGGCTACACCGGGGAGCTGTTTTTT. It is translated as CASSVEGYTGELFF.

This clone was recorded a few times. J is TRBJ2-1 and V is TRBV7-2; the match to TRBD1 covers 7 bases. With V trimmed by 5 bases and J by 5 bases, 9 bases remained unmatched. Looked up from germline, CDR1 is SGHTA and CDR2 is FQGNSA. The CDR3 spans 15 residues. CDR3 sequence (DNA): TGTGCCAGCAGCCCAAGGGCAGGGGGAAACAATGAGCAGTTCTTC. It is translated as CASSPRAGGNNEQFF.

V is TRBV27 and J is TRBJ2-3; D not certain. This CDR3 contains 14 residues. The germline CDR1 and CDR2 sequences are MNHEY and SMNVEV (reference sequence). V was cut by 1 base and J by 4 bases, with 9 bases left in between. CDR3 sequence: CASSLYNSADTQYF. CDR3 bases: TGTGCCAGCAGTTTATACAATAGTGCAGATACGCAGTATTTT.

This sequence joins TRBV7-2 and TRBJ1-1, with 11 nucleotides matching TRBD1. The CDR3 totals 14 residues. J lost 5 bases, V lost 5 bases, and 4 bases had no gene match. Germline assignment: CDR1 SGHTA and CDR2 FQGNSA. CDR3 sequence: CASSPGTGGTEAFF. In nucleotides, the CDR3 is TGTGCCAGCAGCCCCGGGACAGGGGGGACTGAAGCTTTCTTT.

This chain connects TRBV7-9 to TRBJ1-2; D is undetermined. Between the trimmed V and J ends, which lost 5 bases and 6 bases, there was a span of 22 bases. The germline V gene encodes CDR1 SEHNR and CDR2 FQNEAQ (reference sequence). The CDR3 runs to 16 residues. The CDR3 sequence is CASSPRRTNRMDGYTF. The CDR3 nucleotides are TGTGCCAGCAGCCCCAGACGGACGAACCGTATGGATGGCTACACCTTC.

J is TRBJ2-2 and V is TRBV7-8; D not resolved. V lost 5 bases and J lost 1, with 8 bases in between. The CDR3 totals 14 residues. The germline CDR1 and CDR2 sequences are SGHVS and FQNEAQ. In DNA, the CDR3 is TGTGCCAGCAGCCGAGTGGAGAACACCGGGGAGCTGTTTTTT. Encoded protein: CASSRVENTGELFF.

J is TRBJ1-6 and V is TRBV2; the match to TRBD1 covers 9 bases. V shed 7 bases and J 10 bases; nucleotides not matched to a gene: 8. The germline CDR1 and CDR2 sequences are SNHLY and FYNNEI. The CDR3 consists of 14 residues. CDR3 region: CASNTQGAISPLHF. For the CDR3, the DNA is TGTGCCAGCAACACACAGGGGGCAATATCACCCCTCCACTTT.

The V and J genes are TRBV30 and TRBJ1-5; D call uncertain. This CDR3 is 13 amino acids long. V was cut by 2 bases and J by 4 bases, with 9 bases left in between. CDR1 is GTSNPN and CDR2 is SVGIG in the germline V gene (reference sequence). The CDR3 sequence: CAWSPEGNQPQHF. The DNA of the CDR3 is TGTGCCTGGAGTCCCGAAGGGAATCAGCCCCAGCATTTT. The complete variable domain, with remaining parts taken from reference TRBV30 and TRBJ1-5, reads SQTIHQWPATLVQPVGSPLSLECTVEGTSNPNLYWYRQAAGRGLQLLFYSVGIGQISSEVPQNLSASRPQDRQFILSSKKLLLSDSGFYLCAWSPEGNQPQHFGDGTRLSIL.

The chain employs TRBV19 and TRBJ1-1; 8 nucleotides line up with TRBD1. CDR1 is LNHDA, CDR2 SQIVND, per germline (reference sequence). The CDR3 length is 15 residues. V dropped 8 bases and J dropped 6; count of bases not matched to a gene: 14. The CDR3 sequence is CASLEGGRGRPEAFF. The CDR3 DNA is TGTGCCAGTCTCGAAGGGGGCAGGGGGCGGCCTGAAGCTTTCTTT.

The count of this clone is one. The rearrangement links TRBV29-1 to TRBJ2-2; D not resolved. This CDR3 is 12 amino acids long. Trimming cost V 3 bases and J 1 base, with 3 bases left between them. The germline CDR1 and CDR2 sequences are SQVTM and ANQGSEA. CDR3 in amino acids: CSVEQNTGELFF. The CDR3 DNA reads as TGCAGCGTTGAGCAGAACACCGGGGAGCTGTTTTTT.

CDR3 protein: CASSLRTGGVNTEAFF. CDR3 in DNA: TGCGCCAGCAGCTTAAGAACAGGGGGCGTGAACACTGAAGCTTTCTTT. V and J are TRBV5-1 and TRBJ1-1; 9 nucleotides match TRBD1. Germline values: CDR1 SGHRS, CDR2 YFSETQ. The CDR3 covers 16 residues. The V and J ends lost 2 bases and 0 bases, in that order; junction bases with no gene match: 5.

This clone turned up a few times. The V call is TRBV28, the J call TRBJ1-2, with TRBD1 identical over 12 bases. V shed 6 bases, J shed 4 bases, and the junction held 12 bases outside the gene matches. CDR1 and CDR2 (germline): MDHEN, SYDVKM. This CDR3 contains 17 residues. The CDR3, as DNA: TGTGCCAGCAGCAACCGGGACAGGGGGCGCGAGGGCTATGGCTACACCTTC. Amino acid sequence: CASSNRDRGREGYGYTF.

The CDR3 loop reads CASSGRGGAEAFF. As DNA, the CDR3 is TGTGCCAGCAGCGGTAGGGGCGGGGCTGAAGCTTTCTTT. V gene TRBV11-2 combines with J gene TRBJ1-1, with D possibly matching TRBD1 (5 bases). This CDR3 spans 13 amino acids. Germline lookup yields CDR1 SGHAT and CDR2 FQNNGV. Trimming removed 5 bases from V and 6 bases from J, with 13 bases in between.

The genes are TRBV2 and TRBJ1-1; D gene unclear. V dropped 8 bases and J dropped 4 bases, with 14 bases sitting between them. The CDR3 is 13 residues long. Germline V gives CDR1 SNHLY, CDR2 FYNNEI. The CDR3 protein is CASAIGSATEAFF. CDR3 DNA sequence: TGTGCCAGCGCTATTGGCTCGGCCACTGAAGCTTTCTTT.

This clone is a singleton in its sample. This sequence joins TRBV7-9 and TRBJ2-2; 10 nucleotides line up with TRBD2. Germline V gene data show CDR1 as SEHNR and CDR2 as FQNEAQ (reference sequence). The V segment lost 1 base and the J segment 4 bases; nucleotides outside the gene matches: 6. The CDR3 is 17 amino acids. The CDR3 coding sequence is TGTGCCAGCAGCTTAGAAGCGGGGGGGTTTCTCACCGGGGAGCTGTTTTTT. This encodes CASSLEAGGFLTGELFF.

The count of this clone is one. The chain recombines TRBV15 with TRBJ2-3; possible D gene TRBD1, 6 bases. CDR3 length equals 16 residues. Germline lookup yields CDR1 LNHNV and CDR2 YYDKDF (reference sequence). Trimming cost V 5 bases and J 0 bases, with 15 bases left between them. The CDR3 DNA is TGTGCCACCAGCGAAGTCAACAGGGCGAGCACAGATACGCAGTATTTT. Translating gives CATSEVNRASTDTQYF.

The CDR3 bases are TGTGCCAGCAGCCTTACGCCAGGGGGTGAGCAGTACTTC. Its translation is CASSLTPGGEQYF. V and J are TRBV6-5 and TRBJ2-7; 7 nucleotides match TRBD1. CDR3 length: 13 amino acids. Germline V CDR1 and CDR2: MNHEY, SVGAGI. V shed 6 bases and J 7 bases; nucleotides not matched to a gene: 9.

The chain combines TRBV2 with TRBJ2-7, with TRBD2 matching 7 bases. Trimming at V came to 2 bases and at J to 0 bases, leaving 10 bases not matched to a gene. There are 17 residues in the CDR3. Looked up from germline, CDR1 is SNHLY and CDR2 is FYNNEI. CDR3 in amino acids: CASSEPMSGKDSYEQYF. The CDR3 nucleotides read TGTGCCAGCAGTGAACCTATGAGCGGGAAGGACTCCTACGAGCAGTACTTC.

The J gene is TRBJ2-7, the V gene TRBV7-8; D gene ambiguous. The V gene's germline CDR1 is SGHVS and CDR2 FQNEAQ. This CDR3 contains 17 residues. V shed 5 bases and J shed 1 base, with 21 bases lying between them. CDR3 sequence reads: CASSTSPRLPQSYEQYF. DNA of the CDR3: TGTGCCAGCAGCACCTCCCCGAGGCTGCCCCAATCCTACGAGCAGTACTTC.